These 27 T cell receptor beta chains share one sample of origin, sequenced in a study of blood T cell repertoires in COVID-19. Profiling relied on immunoSEQ multiplex PCR, and the TCRdb table lists in-frame clones only, not all of them. The sample includes some 270,000 clones, about 89% of them seen just once. Material for sequencing was peripheral blood. The receptor source for this set is a man aged 40-50 years with active or convalescent COVID-19.

This chain joins TRBV4-1 and TRBJ2-4; D is undetermined. The germline V and J ends were trimmed by 1 base and 0 bases, with 22 bases remaining between them. CDR3 size: 20 residues. Germline CDR1 is MGHRA and CDR2 is YSYEKL. CDR3: CASSQGPPMADTLAKNIQYF. The CDR3 nucleotides are TGCGCCAGCAGCCAAGGCCCCCCAATGGCCGACACGTTAGCCAAAAACATTCAGTACTTC.

This clone showed up just once. The J gene is TRBJ2-1, the V gene TRBV7-8; D is possibly TRBD2 (5 bases). This CDR3 has 16 amino acids. The germline V gene encodes CDR1 SGHVS and CDR2 FQNEAQ. V was clipped by 5 bases and J by 1 base, with 15 bases between them. Written as DNA, the CDR3 is TGTGCCAGCAGCGCAGCCAGCGGAACATCCTACAATGAGCAGTTCTTC. It translates to CASSAASGTSYNEQFF.

The chain recombines TRBV5-1 with TRBJ1-2, with TRBD1 as a possible D gene (5 bases). V was clipped by 0 bases and J by 4 bases, with 10 bases between them. Germline loops: CDR1 SGHRS, CDR2 YFSETQ. The CDR3 has 14 residues. The CDR3 region has the DNA TGCGCCAGCAGCTTGGACAGGAGAACCTATGGCTACACCTTC. Translated, it gives CASSLDRRTYGYTF.

V gene TRBV7-3 combines with J gene TRBJ2-1; the D gene is possibly TRBD2 (6 bases). From germline, CDR1 is SGHTA and CDR2 FQGTGA. The germline V and J ends were trimmed by 5 bases and 7 bases, with 6 bases remaining between them. This CDR3 is 11 amino acids long. CDR3 DNA sequence: TGTGCCAGCAGCCGGGGGAATGAGCAGTTCTTC. Residues: CASSRGNEQFF.

This clone occurred a few times. The gene calls are TRBV29-1 and TRBJ2-7, with TRBD1 identical over 7 bases. V lost 5 bases and J lost 4; bases outside the gene matches: 5. This CDR3 is built from 12 residues. Germline V CDR1 and CDR2: SQVTM, ANQGSEA. The DNA for the CDR3 is TGCAGCGTTCCGACAGGGTCGTACGAGCAGTACTTC. It encodes CSVPTGSYEQYF.

This clone was counted only a few times. The same CDR3 arises from other DNA sequences in this sample as well. The CDR3 sequence is CASSLGTSGRNTGELFF. The CDR3 nucleotides read TGCGCCAGCAGCTTAGGGACTAGCGGGAGGAACACCGGGGAGCTGTTTTTT. The rearrangement links TRBV5-1 to TRBJ2-2, with 14 nucleotides matching TRBD2. The CDR3 is made up of 17 amino acids. Trimming removed 2 bases from V and 1 base from J; junction bases left unmatched: 1. The germline V gene encodes CDR1 SGHRS and CDR2 YFSETQ.

The chain uses TRBV6-5 and TRBJ1-1; TRBD1 aligns across 8 bases. V dropped 0 bases and J dropped 9; count of bases not matched to a gene: 6. The CDR3 runs to 14 residues. CDR1 MNHEY and CDR2 SVGAGI come from the germline V gene. Here the CDR3 reads CASSYSGTGGKAFF. CDR3 DNA: TGTGCCAGCAGTTACTCGGGTACAGGGGGTAAAGCTTTCTTT.

This clone has a handful of counts. The chain has TRBV2 and TRBJ1-2; D not resolved. The CDR3 consists of 13 residues. V lost 7 bases and J 8 bases, leaving 17 bases between the germline ends. Per germline, CDR1 SNHLY and CDR2 FYNNEI. The CDR3 spells CASTFVGAEGYTF. CDR3 nucleotides: TGTGCCAGCACCTTCGTAGGTGCGGAGGGCTACACCTTC.

This clone appeared once. This CDR3 is CASSTARESSPLHF. CDR3 DNA: TGTGCCAGCAGCACGGCGCGGGAGAGTTCACCCCTCCACTTT. The rearrangement joins TRBV9 to TRBJ1-6, with unresolved D. Germline V gives CDR1 SGDLS, CDR2 YYNGEE. The CDR3 loop spans 14 amino acids. Trimming left V 4 bases short and J 9 bases short, with 14 bases between.

This sequence joins TRBV9 and TRBJ2-7; TRBD2 might be the D (5 bases). Per germline, CDR1 SGDLS and CDR2 YYNGEE. V lost 3 bases and J lost 4, with 11 bases in between. The CDR3 totals 13 residues. The CDR3 sequence: CASSGRTGYEQYF. In nucleotides, the CDR3 is TGTGCCAGCAGCGGTCGGACTGGGTACGAGCAGTACTTC. The whole variable domain, remainder taken from reference TRBV9 and TRBJ2-7, is DSGVTQTPKHLITATGQRVTLRCSPRSGDLSVYWYQQSLDQGLQFLIQYYNGEERAKGNILERFSAQQFPDLHSELNLSSLELGDSALYFCASSGRTGYEQYFGPGTRLTVT.

The V call is TRBV21-1, the J call TRBJ1-2; the tabulated D call, TRBD1, remains unverified against the DNA. TRBV21-1 is assigned pseudogene status. The CDR3 is 15 amino acids. CDR3 nucleotide sequence: TGTGCCAGCAGCAAAGGGGACAGGGCTCGCTATGGCTACACCTTC. This translates into CASSKGDRARYGYTF.

Only one count was recorded for this clone. The J gene is TRBJ2-1, the V gene TRBV18, with D possibly TRBD1 on 6 matching bases. The CDR3 runs to 19 residues. V lost 3 bases, J lost 0 bases, and 21 bases lay in between. Germline-derived CDR1 and CDR2 are KGHSH and LQKENI. DNA for the CDR3: TGTGCCAGCTCACCCCTCCCTTTGACCGGGACAACCTCCTACAATGAGCAGTTCTTC. Translation: CASSPLPLTGTTSYNEQFF.

This chain links TRBV9 with TRBJ2-3, with 8 bases aligning to TRBD2. Losses at the gene ends were 4 bases for V and 6 bases for J; bases not matched to a gene: 16. CDR1 and CDR2 from the germline V gene are SGDLS and YYNGEE. This CDR3 region has 17 residues. CDR3 amino acids: CASSLLPPAGVPDTQYF. CDR3 DNA sequence: TGTGCCAGCAGCCTCCTCCCCCCAGCGGGAGTTCCTGATACGCAGTATTTT. Using reference TRBV9 and TRBJ2-3 for the parts outside the CDR3, the full variable domain is DSGVTQTPKHLITATGQRVTLRCSPRSGDLSVYWYQQSLDQGLQFLIQYYNGEERAKGNILERFSAQQFPDLHSELNLSSLELGDSALYFCASSLLPPAGVPDTQYFGPGTRLTVL.

The chain combines TRBV28 with TRBJ1-5, with D perhaps matching TRBD1 (6 bases). The CDR3 runs to 15 residues. CDR1 is MDHEN, CDR2 SYDVKM, per germline. Trimming stripped 2 bases from V and 7 bases from J, with 15 bases between. CDR3 amino acids: CASSLTAGAGQPQHF. The CDR3 region has the DNA TGTGCCAGCAGTTTAACAGCAGGGGCCGGCCAGCCCCAGCATTTT.

The chain combines TRBV7-8 with TRBJ2-5; the match to TRBD2 covers 9 bases. The germline CDR1 and CDR2 sequences are SGHVS and FQNEAQ. The CDR3 extends over 16 amino acids. V lost 7 bases to trimming and J lost 4 bases; unmatched junction nucleotides: 13. Here the CDR3 reads CASKVLVAGGRETQYF. The DNA for the CDR3 is TGTGCCAGCAAAGTCTTAGTGGCGGGAGGGCGAGAGACCCAGTACTTC.

The rearrangement uses TRBV21-1 and TRBJ2-4; TRBD2, as called in the table, went unchecked against the DNA. TRBV21-1 is termed a pseudogene. This CDR3 comprises 13 residues. The CDR3 reads CASSNRHLPHQRF. In DNA, the CDR3 is TGTGCCAGCAGCAATCGGCACCTTCCCCACCAGCGTTTC.

The chain carries TRBV28 and TRBJ1-3; a weak D match, TRBD1 (6 bases). Germline V gene data show CDR1 as MDHEN and CDR2 as SYDVKM. Trimming left V 7 bases short and J 0 bases short, with 16 bases between. CDR3 size: 16 residues. CDR3 protein: CASIRGHESSGNTIYF. CDR3 bases: TGTGCCAGCATCAGGGGCCACGAGAGCTCTGGAAACACCATATATTTT.

The genes are TRBV6-5 and TRBJ2-7; the D gene is possibly TRBD1 (6 bases). CDR3 length: 14 amino acids. V lost 6 bases to trimming and J lost 0 bases, with 12 bases between them. The germline V gene has CDR1 MNHEY and CDR2 SVGAGI. CDR3 residues: CASSWGRTSYEQYF. DNA of the CDR3: TGTGCCAGCAGCTGGGGGCGGACCTCCTACGAGCAGTACTTC.

The chain carries TRBV1 and TRBJ2-3; the table's D call, TRBD2, has no DNA check behind it. TRBV1 is reported as a pseudogene. The CDR3 is made up of 19 amino acids. The CDR3 spells CTSSPLVRVWRGGWDTQYF. CDR3 in DNA: TGCACCAGCAGCCCCCTCGTTCGAGTATGGCGGGGGGGCTGGGATACGCAGTATTTT.

In this sample, this clone turned up a few times. This chain links TRBV4-2 with TRBJ1-1, with TRBD1 identical over 7 bases. The CDR3 totals 13 residues. Germline V lookup: CDR1 LGHNA, CDR2 YNFKEQ. V gave up 3 bases and J gave up 8 bases; unmatched junction bases: 6. The CDR3 sequence: CASSHGGQPEAFF. The CDR3 DNA reads as TGTGCCAGCAGCCATGGGGGACAGCCGGAAGCTTTCTTT.

The chain links TRBV7-9 to TRBJ2-1; 7 positions match TRBD1. V shed 5 bases, J shed 7 bases, and the junction held 2 bases outside the gene matches. Germline V CDR1 and CDR2: SEHNR, FQNEAQ (reference sequence). This CDR3 comprises 12 residues. The CDR3 DNA follows: TGTGCCAGCAGCGAGACAGGGAATGAGCAGTTCTTC. Translating it yields CASSETGNEQFF.

This sequence joins TRBV11-2 and TRBJ1-3; D gene uncertain. Germline CDR1 and CDR2: SGHAT and FQNNGV. CDR3 length equals 16 residues. The V and J ends lost 3 bases and 0 bases respectively, with 12 bases between them. The CDR3 region is CASSFLDSRSGNTIYF. The DNA of the CDR3 is TGTGCCAGCAGCTTCCTGGACTCTCGCTCTGGAAACACCATATATTTT.

The genes are TRBV30 and TRBJ2-3, with 11 bases identical to TRBD2. J was trimmed by 0 bases and V by 1 base; bases with no gene match: 9. Germline values: CDR1 GTSNPN, CDR2 SVGIG (reference sequence). The CDR3 runs 18 residues. The CDR3 spells CAWSAVLAGGISTDTQYF. The CDR3 DNA is TGTGCCTGGAGTGCGGTGCTAGCGGGAGGAATTAGCACAGATACGCAGTATTTT.

The J gene is TRBJ1-2, the V gene TRBV27; 9 bases agree with TRBD1. V lost 4 bases and J lost 5; bases outside the gene matches: 14. Germline V gene data show CDR1 as MNHEY and CDR2 as SMNVEV (reference sequence). The CDR3 spans 17 residues. CDR3 region: CASSSDSRTGELYGYTF. In nucleotides, the CDR3 is TGTGCCAGCAGTTCAGACTCGAGGACAGGGGAATTGTATGGCTACACCTTC.

J is TRBJ2-2 and V is TRBV4-2, with 9 bases identical to TRBD2. With V trimmed by 0 bases and J by 5 bases, 4 bases remained unmatched. The CDR3 is 16 amino acids. CDR1 is LGHNA, CDR2 YNFKEQ, per germline. This chain's CDR3 is CASSQEASGETGELFF. The CDR3 DNA sequence: TGTGCCAGCAGCCAAGAGGCTAGCGGGGAGACCGGGGAGCTGTTTTTT.

This chain joins TRBV5-4 and TRBJ2-7; TRBD1 matches at 7 bases. The CDR3 has 14 residues. J lost 4 bases, V lost 3 bases, and 7 bases had no gene match. Germline V gene sequence: CDR1 SGHNT, CDR2 YYREEE (reference sequence). Here the CDR3 reads CASSSPGQIYEQYF. DNA for the CDR3: TGTGCCAGCAGCTCACCGGGACAGATATACGAGCAGTACTTC.

This sequence joins TRBV10-1 and TRBJ1-1; tentatively, D is TRBD1 (6 bases). The CDR3 spans 14 residues. V lost 5 bases to trimming and J lost 5 bases, with 15 bases between them. Per the germline V gene, CDR1 is WNHNN and CDR2 is SYGVQD (reference sequence). The CDR3 DNA reads as TGCGCCAGCAGTTTTGAACAGGGAGGGACTGAAGCTTTCTTT. Translation gives CASSFEQGGTEAFF.